This T cell receptor (beta chain) was profiled in a study of blood T cells in healthy people across ages. A sample-barcoded 5' primer and a J-beta primer mix were used in a second PCR of roughly 6 to 12 cycles. TCRdb fed the 5' RACE reads into MiXCR, producing one record per CDR3 protein. Among more than 700,000 distinct CDR3 sequences listed, about half were seen once. Peripheral blood was drawn, ten milliliters per donor. Each sample had at least 6 million PBMCs isolated. This clonotype was seen at least ten times. The receptor comes from a man older than 75 in good health. The specimen was blood.

CDR3 in DNA: TGTGCCAGCAGCCAGGGACTCCGCGAAGCTTTCTTT. It encodes CASSQGLREAFF. The chain joins TRBV3-1 to TRBJ1-1, with D perhaps matching TRBD1 (5 bases). Trimming removed 3 bases from V and 8 bases from J, with 10 bases in between. The CDR3 totals 12 residues. Germline assignment: CDR1 LGHDT and CDR2 YNNKEL (reference sequence).